This TCR beta chain appears in the sequencing data of a study of blood T cell repertoires in COVID-19. About the research overall: Samples came from the United States, Italy and Spain, spanning acute and convalescent COVID-19. T cells, B-cell-depleted T cells, or PBMCs provided the cDNA or gDNA that served as material.

CDR3 size: 17 residues. V gave up 5 bases and J gave up 0 bases, with 19 bases separating them. The germline CDR1 and CDR2 sequences are MNHNY and SVGAGI (reference sequence). In the authors' methods: Using reference gene primer amplification, nucleated cell counts were estimated. The data were produced by immunoSEQ multiplex PCR, yet TCRdb's version contains in-frame clones alone and is incomplete. Clone size and the V and J calls come from that table; the DNA yielded D and trimming. The sample has around 160,000 clones, around 86% seen once. The sample taken for sequencing was peripheral blood. This sequence originates from a man in his fifties or sixties with acute or convalescent COVID-19. The chain uses TRBV6-6 and TRBJ2-5, with D possibly being TRBD1 (6 bases). The CDR3 protein is CASSPEWGDRNQETQYF. CDR3 coding DNA: TGTGCCAGCAGTCCCGAGTGGGGAGACAGGAACCAAGAGACCCAGTACTTC.